This TCR beta chain was captured by sequencing in a study of blood T cell repertoires in COVID-19. Trimming removed 3 bases at V and 4 bases at J, with 9 bases between. CDR1 is SGHTA, CDR2 FQGNSA, per germline. The CDR3 runs 13 residues. Data came from immunoSEQ multiplex PCR; TCRdb stores just in-frame clones and leaves some out. This sample has about 40,000 clones, with roughly four fifths found just once. Sequencing was carried out using peripheral blood. This clonotype originated in an older woman with acute or convalescent COVID-19. The J gene is TRBJ2-5, the V gene TRBV7-2; a weak D match, TRBD1 (5 bases). CDR3 sequence reads: CASSFQGRETQYF. CDR3 nucleotide sequence: TGTGCCAGCAGCTTTCAGGGTCGAGAGACCCAGTACTTC.